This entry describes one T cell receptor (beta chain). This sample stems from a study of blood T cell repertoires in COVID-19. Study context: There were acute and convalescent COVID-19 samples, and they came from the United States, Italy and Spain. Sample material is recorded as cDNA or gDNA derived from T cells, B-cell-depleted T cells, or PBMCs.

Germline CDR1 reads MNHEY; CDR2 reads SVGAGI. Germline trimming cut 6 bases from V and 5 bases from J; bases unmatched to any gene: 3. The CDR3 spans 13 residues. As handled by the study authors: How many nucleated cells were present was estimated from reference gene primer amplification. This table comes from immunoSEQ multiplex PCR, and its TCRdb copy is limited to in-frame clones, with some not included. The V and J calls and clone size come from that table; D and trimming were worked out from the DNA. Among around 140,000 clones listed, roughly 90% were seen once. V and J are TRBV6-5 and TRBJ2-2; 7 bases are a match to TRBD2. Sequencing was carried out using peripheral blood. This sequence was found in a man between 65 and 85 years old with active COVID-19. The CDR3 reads CASRAGNTGELFF. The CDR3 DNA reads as TGTGCCAGCAGAGCGGGGAATACCGGGGAGCTGTTTTTT.